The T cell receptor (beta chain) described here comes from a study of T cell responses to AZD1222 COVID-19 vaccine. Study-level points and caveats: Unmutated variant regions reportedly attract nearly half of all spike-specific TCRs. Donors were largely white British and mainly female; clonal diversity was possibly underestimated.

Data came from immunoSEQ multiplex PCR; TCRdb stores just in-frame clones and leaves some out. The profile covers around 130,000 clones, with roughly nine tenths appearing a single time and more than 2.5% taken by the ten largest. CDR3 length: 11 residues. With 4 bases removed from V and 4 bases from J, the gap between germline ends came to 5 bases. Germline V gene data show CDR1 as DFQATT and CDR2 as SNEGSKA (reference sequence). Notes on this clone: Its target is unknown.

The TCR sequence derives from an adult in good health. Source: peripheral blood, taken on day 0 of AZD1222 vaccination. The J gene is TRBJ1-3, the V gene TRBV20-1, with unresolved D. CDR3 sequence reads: CSAKQGNTIYF. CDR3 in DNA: TGCAGTGCTAAACAGGGAAACACCATATATTTT.